The 5 T cell receptor beta chains listed next were all sequenced from one sample in a study of glioma-infiltrating T cells after dendritic cell vaccination. Libraries were prepared by immunoSEQ multiplex PCR; TCRdb keeps only in-frame clonotypes and omits some of them. The data show approximately 50,000 clones, with 70% to 90% seen just once and 5% to 6% held by the top ten. Time point of the sample: after dendritic cell vaccination, including at tumor progression/relapse. This specimen consisted of blood, obtained after dendritic cell vaccination. These receptors were collected from a human donor with glioblastoma.

V is TRBV6-6 and J is TRBJ2-3, with 7 nucleotides matching TRBD2. Germline loops: CDR1 MNHNY, CDR2 SVGAGI (reference sequence). This CDR3 contains 14 residues. V lost 7 bases, J lost 3 bases, and 7 bases stayed unmatched. This chain's CDR3 is CASNPAGVTDTQYF. In nucleotides, the CDR3 is TGTGCCAGCAACCCGGCGGGAGTAACAGATACGCAGTATTTT.

The V call is TRBV6-4, the J call TRBJ2-1; 10 positions agree with TRBD1. The CDR3 contains 16 residues. CDR1 and CDR2 from the germline V gene are MRHNA and SNTAGT. The V segment lost 2 bases and the J segment 1 base; nucleotides outside the gene matches: 2. CDR3 coding DNA: TGTGCCAGCAGTGACGAGGGACAGGGGTCCTACAATGAGCAGTTCTTC. The encoded protein is CASSDEGQGSYNEQFF.

The chain's CDR3 is CASSSRTGGMNTIYF. The CDR3 DNA reads TGTGCCAGCAGCTCCCGGACAGGGGGAATGAACACCATATATTTT. The chain couples TRBV5-4 to TRBJ1-3; 10 positions match TRBD1. Trimming at V came to 3 bases and at J to 7 bases, leaving 7 bases not matched to a gene. CDR1 is SGHNT and CDR2 is YYREEE in the germline V gene (reference sequence). This CDR3 region has 15 residues.

This chain connects TRBV19 to TRBJ2-3; D perhaps matches TRBD1 (5 bases). Germline V gives CDR1 LNHDA, CDR2 SQIVND (reference sequence). V was clipped by 5 bases and J by 0 bases, with 12 bases between them. The CDR3 runs 15 residues. This CDR3 reads CASSGRTFSTDTQYF. The CDR3 DNA reads as TGTGCCAGTAGTGGTAGGACATTTAGCACAGATACGCAGTATTTT.

J is TRBJ2-5 and V is TRBV18; 10 positions match TRBD2. The CDR3 length is 15 residues. The V gene end was trimmed by 6 bases and the J gene end by 11 bases; junction bases not matched to a gene: 15. Germline lookup yields CDR1 KGHSH and CDR2 LQKENI. The CDR3 sequence: CASSPQREGLREQYF. CDR3 bases: TGTGCCAGCTCGCCGCAGCGGGAGGGCCTTAGGGAGCAGTACTTC.